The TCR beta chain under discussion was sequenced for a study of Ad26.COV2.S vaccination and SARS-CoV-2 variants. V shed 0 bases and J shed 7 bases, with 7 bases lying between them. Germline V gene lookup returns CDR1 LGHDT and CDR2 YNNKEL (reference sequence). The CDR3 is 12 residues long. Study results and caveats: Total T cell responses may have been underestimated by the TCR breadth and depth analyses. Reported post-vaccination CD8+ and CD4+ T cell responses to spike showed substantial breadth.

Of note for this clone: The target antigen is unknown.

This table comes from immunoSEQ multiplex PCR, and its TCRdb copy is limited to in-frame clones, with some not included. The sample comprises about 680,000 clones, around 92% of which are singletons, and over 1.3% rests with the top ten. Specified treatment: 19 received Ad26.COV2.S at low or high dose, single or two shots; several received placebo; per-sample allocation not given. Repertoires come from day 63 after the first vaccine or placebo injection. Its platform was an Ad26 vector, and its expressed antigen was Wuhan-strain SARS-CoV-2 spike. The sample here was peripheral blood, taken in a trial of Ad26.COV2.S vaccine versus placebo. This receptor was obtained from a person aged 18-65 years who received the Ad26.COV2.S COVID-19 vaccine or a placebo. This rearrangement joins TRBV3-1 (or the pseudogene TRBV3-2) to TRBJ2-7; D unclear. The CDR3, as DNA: TGTGCCAGCAGCCAAGATCAGCGAGAGCAGTACTTC. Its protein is CASSQDQREQYF.